The 23 T cell receptor beta chains given below trace back to one sample, sequenced in a study of blood T cells in healthy people across ages. Primed by a sample-barcoded 5' primer and a J-beta primer mix, a second PCR proceeded for roughly 6 to 12 cycles. Each CDR3 protein gets one entry after TCRdb re-called the 5' RACE reads with MiXCR. The data show 2 million or so distinct CDR3 sequences, 49% seen once. Input material: blood. The origin of the receptors is a woman in her thirties or forties in good health.

The chain carries TRBV24-1 and TRBJ2-3; D not certain. The germline CDR1 and CDR2 sequences are KGHDR and SFDVKD. The V gene lost 6 bases and the J gene lost 6 bases, with 12 bases spanning the gap. The CDR3 has 13 amino acids. In nucleotides, the CDR3 is TGTGCCACCAGTTCCCCAAAAGCGGATACGCAGTATTTT. Residues: CATSSPKADTQYF.

V gene TRBV6-1 combines with J gene TRBJ2-4, with a possible D match to TRBD1 (6 bases). This CDR3 comprises 16 residues. The V and J ends lost 3 bases and 1 base respectively, with 13 bases between them. Looked up from germline, CDR1 is MNHNS and CDR2 is SASEGT. This CDR3 reads CASSDCRGSAKNIQYF. CDR3 nucleotide sequence: TGTGCCAGCAGTGATTGTAGGGGGAGTGCCAAAAACATTCAGTACTTC.

DNA for the CDR3: TGCAGTGCTTTTGACACCGGGACAGACTTTAACACTGAAGCTTTCTTT. The encoded protein is CSAFDTGTDFNTEAFF. The V gene is TRBV20-1, the J gene TRBJ1-1; 7 bases match TRBD1. CDR1 DFQATT and CDR2 SNEGSKA come from the germline V gene (reference sequence). This CDR3 region has 16 residues. V was clipped by 5 bases and J by 2 bases; unmatched bases: 14.

V gene TRBV6-6 combines with J gene TRBJ1-2; TRBD1 might be the D (6 bases). V was shortened by 2 bases and J by 3 bases, with 10 bases between the two germline ends. The germline CDR1 and CDR2 sequences are MNHNY and SVGAGI (reference sequence). The CDR3 runs to 14 residues. Here the CDR3 DNA reads TGTGCCAGCAGTTACCGGGACATTTACTATGGCTACACCTTC. Protein sequence: CASSYRDIYYGYTF.

This clonotype was observed a single time. The rearrangement joins TRBV6-6 to TRBJ2-7; 15 positions agree with TRBD2. The V segment lost 10 bases and the J segment 5 bases; nucleotides outside the gene matches: 6. This CDR3 is 14 amino acids long. Germline-derived CDR1 and CDR2 are MNHNY and SVGAGI (reference sequence). This chain's CDR3 is CATRTSGGAHEQYF. The CDR3 DNA is TGTGCCACGCGGACTAGCGGGGGGGCCCACGAGCAGTACTTC.

The J gene is TRBJ2-7, the V gene TRBV4-1; 7 bases match TRBD1. The germline V gene has CDR1 MGHRA and CDR2 YSYEKL. The CDR3 has 14 amino acids. With 1 base clipped from V and 4 bases from J, the junction kept 4 bases outside the gene matches. CDR3 amino acids: CASSQAGTEYEQYF. For the CDR3, the DNA is TGCGCCAGCAGCCAAGCTGGGACAGAATACGAGCAGTACTTC.

This clonotype came up once. The chain has TRBV7-2 and TRBJ2-1, with D perhaps TRBD2 (5 bases). This CDR3 has 17 residues. With 7 bases removed from V and 0 bases from J, the gap between germline ends came to 19 bases. Germline loops: CDR1 SGHTA, CDR2 FQGNSA. The chain's CDR3 is CASNPSPIASSYNEQFF. The CDR3 coding sequence is TGTGCCAGCAACCCTTCGCCTATAGCGAGCTCCTACAATGAGCAGTTCTTC. Based on the CDR3 plus reference TRBV7-2 and TRBJ2-1, the full variable domain is GAGVSQSPSNKVTEKGKDVELRCDPISGHTALYWYRQSLGQGLEFLIYFQGNSAPDKSGLPSDRFSAERTGGSVSTLTIQRTQQEDSAVYLCASNPSPIASSYNEQFFGPGTRLTVL.

The chain couples TRBV12-3 or TRBV12-4 to TRBJ1-2; the D gene is possibly TRBD1 (5 bases). The CDR3 spans 13 residues. The V and J ends lost 5 bases and 7 bases respectively, with 14 bases between them. The CDR3 coding sequence is TGTGCCAGCAGTCTATCCGGGACGAGTGGCTACACCTTC. Residues: CASSLSGTSGYTF.

The gene calls are TRBV21-1 and TRBJ2-7; the table gives TRBD1 as D, unverified against the DNA. TRBJ2-5 explains the end of the DNA better; the J call may be wrong. TRBV21-1 is a recognized pseudogene. The CDR3 sequence is 16 residues long. The CDR3 loop reads CASSKWRKGGKETQYF. CDR3 DNA: TGTGCCAGCAGCAAATGGCGGAAGGGGGGGAAGGAGACCCAGTACTTC.

Worth noting for this clonotype: Since a much larger clone is just one base distant, this may be a read error. The chain uses TRBV7-9 and TRBJ2-6; no firm D call. The germline V gene encodes CDR1 SEHNR and CDR2 FQNEAQ (reference sequence). The V gene lost 4 bases and the J gene lost 0 bases, with 13 bases spanning the gap. This CDR3 has 17 amino acids. CDR3 sequence reads: CASSSTVSFSGANVLTF. Written as DNA, the CDR3 is TGTGCCAGCAGCTCGACGGTCAGCTTCTCTGGGGCCAACGTCCTGACTTTC.

The chain recombines TRBV3-1 with TRBJ2-5; the D gene is possibly TRBD1 (5 bases). The germline V gene encodes CDR1 LGHDT and CDR2 YNNKEL (reference sequence). V shed 4 bases and J shed 4 bases, with 16 bases lying between them. The CDR3 spans 15 residues. CDR3 DNA: TGTGCCAGCAGCCGGCATCAGGGCACGGGAGAGACCCAGTACTTC. It is translated as CASSRHQGTGETQYF.

This clonotype showed up many times. The chain carries TRBV6-1 and TRBJ2-7, with D tentatively TRBD1 (5 bases). CDR1 and CDR2 from the germline V gene are MNHNS and SASEGT. Trimming shortened V by 1 base and J by 2 bases, and 6 bases separated the two germline ends. The CDR3 contains 13 residues. CDR3 sequence (DNA): TGTGCCAGCAGTGAAGGACAGACCTACGAGCAGTACTTC. This sequence encodes CASSEGQTYEQYF.

The rearrangement joins TRBV25-1 to TRBJ2-7; 9 nucleotides match TRBD1. The CDR3 consists of 15 residues. After removal of 2 bases from V and 4 bases from J, the junction contained 6 bases not matched to a gene. CDR1 is MGHDK, CDR2 SYGVNS, per germline. This CDR3 is CASSEDSDRGYEQYF. In DNA, the CDR3 is TGTGCCAGCAGTGAAGATTCCGACAGGGGGTACGAGCAGTACTTC.

CDR3 sequence: CASSLAGPDYEQYF. CDR3 coding DNA: TGTGCCAGCAGCTTAGCAGGGCCGGACTACGAGCAGTACTTC. This chain links TRBV7-8 with TRBJ2-7; D call uncertain. The germline gives CDR1 SGHVS, CDR2 FQNEAQ. Trimming removed 0 bases from V and 3 bases from J, with 9 bases in between. CDR3 length equals 14 residues.

The gene calls are TRBV25-1 and TRBJ2-4; 7 nucleotides match TRBD1. The ends lost 5 bases at V and 8 bases at J; junction bases unmatched: 12. The CDR3 extends over 15 amino acids. The germline gives CDR1 MGHDK, CDR2 SYGVNS. The CDR3 nucleotides are TGTGCCAGCAGTAAACAGACAGGGAATGATGACATTCAGTACTTC. Amino acids: CASSKQTGNDDIQYF.

This clonotype came up a few times. This chain joins TRBV3-1 and TRBJ2-5, with TRBD2 identical over 7 bases. The CDR3 is 17 residues long. Trimming cost V 2 bases and J 2 bases; bases outside gene matches: 11. The germline gives CDR1 LGHDT, CDR2 YNNKEL (reference sequence). The CDR3: CASSQRGSGALQETQYF. CDR3 bases: TGTGCCAGCAGCCAACGGGGCAGCGGGGCCCTTCAAGAGACCCAGTACTTC.

This clonotype has just a few counts. The CDR3: CSASTGNDEQFF. The CDR3 region has the DNA TGCAGTGCCTCGACAGGTAACGATGAGCAGTTCTTC. The rearrangement links TRBV20-1 to TRBJ2-1; perhaps TRBD1 as D (6 bases). CDR1 DFQATT and CDR2 SNEGSKA come from the germline V gene (reference sequence). The CDR3 is made up of 12 amino acids. Trimming took off 6 bases at V and 8 bases at J, with 14 bases between the two ends.

This clonotype was recorded a few times. The chain uses TRBV6-2 or TRBV6-3 and TRBJ2-1, with D possibly matching TRBD2 (6 bases). The CDR3 consists of 14 residues. The germline CDR1 and CDR2 sequences are MNHEY and SVGEGT. The V end was cut by 0 bases, the J end by 4 bases, with 7 bases between. DNA for the CDR3: TGTGCCAGCAGTTACTCTGGGACTTACAATGAGCAGTTCTTC. This sequence encodes CASSYSGTYNEQFF.

This clonotype was counted a few times. This sequence joins TRBV6-5 and TRBJ2-1; 9 bases are shared with TRBD1. With 4 bases clipped from V and 7 bases from J, the junction kept 8 bases outside the gene matches. From germline, CDR1 is MNHEY and CDR2 SVGAGI. This CDR3 contains 15 residues. The CDR3 DNA sequence: TGTGCCAGCAGTTCCTCCGGGACAGGGTGGAATGAGCAGTTCTTC. It codes for CASSSSGTGWNEQFF.

This rearrangement joins TRBV6-2 or TRBV6-3 to TRBJ2-4, with D possibly matching TRBD2 (6 bases). From germline, CDR1 is MNHEY and CDR2 SVGEGT. CDR3 length equals 15 residues. Trimming stripped 6 bases from V and 13 bases from J, with 25 bases between. In DNA form, the CDR3 reads TGTGCCAGCAGGCCCGTGGACTACCCCTCTCCGGAGCAGTACTTC. Protein: CASRPVDYPSPEQYF.

The chain is built from TRBV20-1 and TRBJ2-3; TRBD2 matches 7 bases. V shed 5 bases and J 6 bases; nucleotides not matched to a gene: 5. Germline V gene lookup returns CDR1 DFQATT and CDR2 SNEGSKA (reference sequence). The CDR3 sequence is 12 residues long. The CDR3: CSAPVAGDTQYF. In DNA form, the CDR3 reads TGCAGTGCTCCCGTAGCGGGTGATACGCAGTATTTT.

V and J are TRBV21-1 and TRBJ2-7. TRBV21-1 is a known pseudogene. The CDR3 contains 14 residues. The CDR3 is CASSEGWPSYEQYF. CDR3 bases: TGTGCCAGCAGTGAAGGCTGGCCTTCCTACGAGCAGTACTTC.

Only a few counts were recorded for this clonotype. The chain uses TRBV20-1 and TRBJ1-2; D is unclear. This CDR3 region has 13 residues. Germline-derived CDR1 and CDR2 are DFQATT and SNEGSKA (reference sequence). With 0 bases removed from V and 8 bases from J, the gap between germline ends came to 13 bases. CDR3 sequence: CSARDPAIRGYTF. The CDR3 bases are TGCAGTGCTAGAGATCCGGCGATCAGGGGCTACACCTTC.